Below, 18 T cell receptor beta chains from the same sample are listed, as sequenced in a study of CD8+CD57+ T cells in acquired aplastic anemia. Patients sequenced had flow cytometry evidence of CD8+CD57+ cell expansion. Genomic DNA constituted the template upon which TCR beta VDJ and CDR3 profiling was performed. TCRdb independently ran MiXCR on the reads; one entry per CDR3 protein. The repertoire holds 120,000 or so distinct CDR3 sequences, with 30% to 45% as singletons. The specimen was sorted CD4+, CD8+, or CD8+CD57+ T cells (not recorded which) from PBMCs. The receptors come from a human donor with aplastic anemia.

Ten or more counts support this clonotype. The rearrangement joins TRBV10-3 to TRBJ2-2; 10 nucleotides align to TRBD2. The CDR3 sequence is 15 residues long. Trimming cost V 8 bases and J 5 bases; bases outside gene matches: 8. Germline CDR1 and CDR2: ENHRY and SYGVKD. As DNA, the CDR3 is TGTGCCATCGCCTTAGGGACTAGCGATACCGGGGAGCTGTTTTTT. This gives the protein CAIALGTSDTGELFF.

This clonotype was detected ten times or more. The rearrangement joins TRBV4-2 to TRBJ1-3; perhaps TRBD1 as D (6 bases). V was trimmed by 5 bases and J by 0 bases, leaving 17 bases between them. The length of the CDR3 is 17 residues. The germline V gene has CDR1 LGHNA and CDR2 YNFKEQ. The chain's CDR3 is CASSANDRDNSGNTIYF. For the CDR3, the DNA is TGTGCCAGCAGCGCTAACGACCGGGACAACTCTGGAAACACCATATATTTT.

The CDR3 sequence is CSVARAGEQYF. CDR3 bases: TGCAGCGTTGCGCGAGCAGGTGAGCAGTATTTT. V gene TRBV29-1 combines with J gene TRBJ2-3, with D hard to call. CDR3 length equals 11 residues. CDR1 is SQVTM, CDR2 ANQGSEA, per germline. Between the trimmed V and J ends, which lost 4 bases and 11 bases, there was a span of 13 bases.

Concerning this clonotype: At one end, the junction sequence differs from germline, possibly due to a read error. This rearrangement joins TRBV10-3 to TRBJ1-6, with TRBD1 matching over 8 bases. Germline V CDR1 and CDR2: ENHRY, SYGVKD. The CDR3 spans 15 residues. CDR3: CASSLDRGHNSPLHF. CDR3 bases: TGTGCCAGCAGTTTAGACAGGGGACATAATTCACCCCTCCACTTT.

This chain's CDR3 is CASSPMGTDNTGELFF. The CDR3 nucleotides are TGTGCCAGCAGCCCCATGGGGACAGATAACACCGGGGAGCTGTTTTTT. The chain uses TRBV6-1 and TRBJ2-2; 7 bases align to TRBD1. The CDR3 has 16 residues. The V gene end was trimmed by 6 bases and the J gene end by 2 bases; junction bases not matched to a gene: 9. The germline V gene encodes CDR1 MNHNS and CDR2 SASEGT.

This clonotype has a count of ten or more. The V and J genes are TRBV29-1 and TRBJ2-7; 12 bases fit TRBD1. In germline, CDR1 is SQVTM, CDR2 ANQGSEA. The CDR3 contains 16 residues. The V gene end was trimmed by 5 bases and the J gene end by 6 bases; junction bases not matched to a gene: 14. CDR3 nucleotide sequence: TGCAGCGTTTCCGGGACAGGGGGCGGTTTACCTGGCGAGCAGTACTTC. Protein product: CSVSGTGGGLPGEQYF.

This clonotype has ten or more counts. The chain joins TRBV11-3 to TRBJ2-5; 7 bases are shared with TRBD2. In germline, CDR1 is SGHNT, CDR2 YENEEA. This CDR3 comprises 13 residues. The trim removed 5 bases at V and 4 bases at J, leaving 4 bases unmatched. CDR3 nucleotide sequence: TGTGCCAGCAGCCGCAGCGGGGTAGAGACCCAGTACTTC. Protein product: CASSRSGVETQYF.

Comment on this clonotype: A single base separates this from a much larger clone, so it may be a read error. The chain combines TRBV5-1 with TRBJ2-2; D gene unclear. Germline loops: CDR1 SGHRS, CDR2 YFSETQ. This CDR3 has 14 residues. The V end was cut by 4 bases, the J end by 5 bases, with 12 bases between. The CDR3 spells CASSVAAGTGELFF. Written as DNA, the CDR3 is TGCGCCAGCAGCGTGGCAGCAGGAACCGGGGAGCTGTTTTTT.

This clonotype was counted at least ten times. The chain is built from TRBV2 and TRBJ2-7; TRBD1 agrees at 7 bases. Per the germline V gene, CDR1 is SNHLY and CDR2 is FYNNEI. This CDR3 region has 16 residues. After removal of 3 bases from V and 2 bases from J, the junction contained 10 bases not matched to a gene. The CDR3 DNA sequence: TGTGCCAGCAGTGACTCGGGACAGCAGAGCCCCTACGAGCAGTACTTC. This gives the protein CASSDSGQQSPYEQYF.

This clonotype was counted ten times or more. V usage is TRBV5-1 and J usage is TRBJ2-5; the D is unclear. The V end was cut by 1 base, the J end by 5 bases, with 6 bases between. Per the germline V gene, CDR1 is SGHRS and CDR2 is YFSETQ. The CDR3 is 12 amino acids. The CDR3 here is CASSLFRETQYF. In DNA form, the CDR3 reads TGCGCCAGCAGCTTGTTCCGGGAGACCCAGTACTTC. Drawing the rest from reference TRBV5-1 and TRBJ2-5, the complete variable domain is KAGVTQTPRYLIKTRGQQVTLSCSPISGHRSVSWYQQTPGQGLQFLFEYFSETQRNKGNFPGRFSGRQFSNSRSEMNVSTLELGDSALYLCASSLFRETQYFGPGTRLLVL.

This chain links TRBV25-1 with TRBJ2-5; possible D gene TRBD2, 6 bases. V shed 3 bases and J shed 2 bases, with 13 bases lying between them. Germline values: CDR1 MGHDK, CDR2 SYGVNS. The CDR3 covers 15 residues. The CDR3 DNA follows: TGTGCCAGCAGTGAGAGCATGGGACTGCAAGAGACCCAGTACTTC. Translation gives CASSESMGLQETQYF.

This clonotype was counted many times. The V gene is TRBV7-2, the J gene TRBJ1-1, with D hard to call. There are 13 residues in the CDR3. Germline CDR1 and CDR2: SGHTA and FQGNSA. Trimming took off 6 bases at V and 11 bases at J, with 19 bases between the two ends. Here the CDR3 reads CASSFGPSLAAFF. The CDR3 bases are TGTGCCAGCAGTTTTGGTCCCTCATTGGCGGCTTTCTTT. The whole variable domain, filled in from reference TRBV7-2 and TRBJ1-1, reads GAGVSQSPSNKVTEKGKDVELRCDPISGHTALYWYRQSLGQGLEFLIYFQGNSAPDKSGLPSDRFSAERTGGSVSTLTIQRTQQEDSAVYLCASSFGPSLAAFFGQGTRLTVV.

The chain is built from TRBV10-3 and TRBJ1-2; maybe TRBD1 (5 bases). From germline, CDR1 is ENHRY and CDR2 SYGVKD. CDR3 length equals 13 residues. V was shortened by 6 bases and J by 4 bases, with 12 bases between the two germline ends. CDR3 DNA sequence: TGTGCCATCAGGGGGCGCGAAATCTATGGCTACACCTTC. This codes for CAIRGREIYGYTF.

At least ten counts were recorded for this clonotype. The rearrangement joins TRBV7-2 to TRBJ2-4; D remains ambiguous. CDR3 length: 12 residues. CDR1 is SGHTA, CDR2 FQGNSA, per germline. V was shortened by 1 base and J by 7 bases, with 5 bases between the two germline ends. CDR3 sequence reads: CASSLGWNIQYF. CDR3 coding DNA: TGTGCCAGCAGCTTAGGATGGAACATTCAGTACTTC.

This clonotype was observed many times. This chain joins TRBV29-1 and TRBJ2-7; no definite D call. V lost 3 bases and J 1 base, leaving 7 bases between the germline ends. Germline-derived CDR1 and CDR2 are SQVTM and ANQGSEA. The CDR3 contains 12 residues. The CDR3 bases are TGCAGCGTTGATATTGGGTCCTACGAGCAGTACTTC. Its translation: CSVDIGSYEQYF.

This clonotype was recorded many times. The chain couples TRBV19 to TRBJ1-5, with unresolved D. CDR3 length: 17 residues. V lost 3 bases and J lost 0, with 15 bases in between. Looked up from germline, CDR1 is LNHDA and CDR2 is SQIVND (reference sequence). The CDR3 sequence is CASSIPHGPNSNQPQHF. CDR3 coding DNA: TGTGCCAGTAGTATCCCCCATGGACCAAATAGCAATCAGCCCCAGCATTTT. Filled out from reference TRBV19 and TRBJ1-5, the complete variable domain reads DGGITQSPKYLFRKEGQNVTLSCEQNLNHDAMYWYRQDPGQGLRLIYYSQIVNDFQKGDIAEGYSVSREKKESFPLTVTSAQKNPTAFYLCASSIPHGPNSNQPQHFGDGTRLSIL.

The rearrangement joins TRBV10-3 to TRBJ1-2, with a possible D match to TRBD1 (5 bases). The germline CDR1 and CDR2 sequences are ENHRY and SYGVKD. This CDR3 comprises 15 residues. The germline V and J ends were trimmed by 3 bases and 3 bases, with 14 bases remaining between them. The CDR3 here is CAISDGDLPYYGYTF. In nucleotides, the CDR3 is TGTGCCATCAGTGATGGGGACTTACCTTACTATGGCTACACCTTC.

As concerns this clonotype: With a much larger clone just one base away, this may be a read error. The genes are TRBV11-2 and TRBJ2-4; 9 bases agree with TRBD1. The germline gives CDR1 SGHAT, CDR2 FQNNGV. This CDR3 is 16 amino acids long. The V gene end was trimmed by 4 bases and the J gene end by 9 bases; junction bases not matched to a gene: 13. This chain's CDR3 is CASSSPPGQGGSIQYF. In nucleotides, the CDR3 is TGTGCCAGCAGCTCACCCCCGGGACAGGGTGGAAGCATTCAGTACTTC. The full variable domain, in which reference TRBV11-2 and TRBJ2-4 provide the parts outside the CDR3, is EAGVAQSPRYKIIEKRQSVAFWCNPISGHATLYWYQQILGQGPKLLIQFQNNGVVDDSQLPKDRFSAERLKGVDSTLKIQPAKLEDSAVYLCASSSPPGQGGSIQYFGAGTRLSVL.